Below, 3 T cell receptor beta chains from the same sample are listed, as sequenced in a study of blood T cell repertoires in COVID-19. Using immunoSEQ multiplex PCR, the repertoire was profiled, and TCRdb retains in-frame clones only, with some absent. This table holds some 430,000 clones, about nine tenths found once. The specimen was PBMCs or T cells enriched from blood (not recorded which). The receptors come from a man aged 18 to 29 who had recovered from COVID-19.

The chain recombines TRBV29-1 with TRBJ1-1, with TRBD1 matching over 10 bases. Germline CDR1 is SQVTM and CDR2 is ANQGSEA. This CDR3 has 13 amino acids. Losses at the gene ends were 6 bases for V and 1 base for J; bases not matched to a gene: 2. The CDR3 DNA is TGCAGCGTCAGGACAGGGGGGAACACTGAAGCTTTCTTT. This encodes CSVRTGGNTEAFF.

The gene calls are TRBV6-5 and TRBJ1-1, with TRBD1 as a possible D gene (6 bases). Trimming took off 7 bases at V and 1 base at J, with 10 bases between the two ends. The CDR3 has 13 amino acids. Germline V gives CDR1 MNHEY, CDR2 SVGAGI. The CDR3 loop is CASKLQGNTEAFF. The CDR3, as DNA: TGTGCCAGCAAACTACAGGGGAACACTGAAGCTTTCTTT.

The chain combines TRBV29-1 with TRBJ2-2, with D possibly matching TRBD2 (5 bases). The CDR3 extends over 14 amino acids. Germline loops: CDR1 SQVTM, CDR2 ANQGSEA. Between the trimmed V and J ends, which lost 6 bases and 7 bases, there was a span of 18 bases. The CDR3 is CSVKPSPGSGELFF. For the CDR3, the DNA is TGCAGCGTCAAACCCTCCCCTGGGAGCGGGGAGCTGTTTTTT.